The rows below give T cell receptor beta chains drawn from one sample of a study of T cell changes during pregnancy in multiple sclerosis. Data came from immunoSEQ multiplex PCR; TCRdb stores just in-frame clones and leaves some out. The table records 50,000 to 60,000 clones, around nine tenths of them present only once. Sample: peripheral blood, taken in the first trimester of pregnancy. These receptors came from a female donor in good health, enrolled as a control in a pregnancy study. CDR3s include the opening cysteine and the closing phenylalanine or tryptophan. D genes are given only for firm matches. Where a row states a size, it is once, few, many or the class of an expanded clone; other rows omit it.

TGCGCCAGCAGCCAAGCCCTAGTGGGACTAGCGGGGATAAAGGGCCAGTACTTC	CASSQALVGLAGIKGQYF	TRBJ2-5	TRBD2	NA	TRBV4-1
TGTGCCAGCACCCCCTCCGAAGGGAGGGTGTCGGAGACCCAGTACTTC	CASTPSEGRVSETQYF	TRBJ2-5	TRBD2	NA	TRBV5-4
TGCGCCAGCAGGAAGGAGGGGTCCTCCTACAATGAGCAGTTCTTC	CASRKEGSSYNEQFF	TRBJ2-1	NA	NA	TRBV5-1
TGTGCCAGCAGTTACGGTGGGGGGGCTGGGGCCAACGTCCTGACTTTC	CASSYGGGAGANVLTF	TRBJ2-6	TRBD2	NA	TRBV6-5
TGTGCCAGCAGCGTAGGCCCAGATCAAGAGACCCAGTACTTC	CASSVGPDQETQYF	TRBJ2-5	NA	NA	TRBV9
TGCAGCGTTGAAGGAGAGGGGGCTTCTGAAGCTTTCTTT	CSVEGEGASEAFF	TRBJ1-1	TRBD1	NA	TRBV29-1
TGTGCCAGCAGCTTTGCGGCGGGGGCGGGGAGCACAGATACGCAGTATTTT	CASSFAAGAGSTDTQYF	TRBJ2-3	NA	once	TRBV5-6
TGTGCCTGGAGTGACCCGACAGGGAGGCGAAATCAGCCCCAGCATTTT	CAWSDPTGRRNQPQHF	TRBJ1-5	TRBD1	NA	TRBV30
TGTGCCAGCAGGCCGGGACAGGGTCTCGAGCAGTACTTC	CASRPGQGLEQYF	TRBJ2-7	TRBD1	NA	TRBV6-5
TGTGCCATCAGTGATTGGCGGGAGTCGACAGATACGCAGTATTTT	CAISDWRESTDTQYF	TRBJ2-3	TRBD2	NA	TRBV10-3
TGTGCCAGCAGCCCCTACACCGGGGCTGGAAACACCATATATTTT	CASSPYTGAGNTIYF	TRBJ1-3	NA	NA	TRBV5-8
TGCAGCGACGGGACTAGCGGGGGGTGGTTAGATACGCAGTATTTT	CSDGTSGGWLDTQYF	TRBJ2-3	TRBD2	NA	TRBV29-1
TGTGCCAGCTCACCACCGGAGAGGGCAAGTCTCAATAACTATGGCTACACCTTC	CASSPPERASLNNYGYTF	TRBJ1-2	NA	NA	TRBV18
TGTGCCAGCAGTCCGCGGGACAGGGGCATGAACACTGAAGCTTTCTTT	CASSPRDRGMNTEAFF	TRBJ1-1	TRBD1	NA	TRBV27
TGTGCCAGCAGTTATATCGCCGGGGAGCTGTTTTTT	CASSYIAGELFF	TRBJ2-2	NA	NA	TRBV27
TGTGCCAGCAGTTTGGCGGGGAGAGGCACTGAAGCTTTCTTT	CASSLAGRGTEAFF	TRBJ1-1	NA	NA	TRBV28
TGTGCCAGTAGTAAAGGGGCTAAGGGACAGACACGCACAGATACGCAGTATTTT	CASSKGAKGQTRTDTQYF	TRBJ2-3	TRBD1	once	TRBV19
TGTGCCAGCAGCTATGGGACAGCCTCTGGGGCCAACGTCCTGACTTTC	CASSYGTASGANVLTF	TRBJ2-6	TRBD1	NA	TRBV5-6
TGTGCCAGCAGCTTAGGACAGGGACCACCTGGAAACACCATATATTTT	CASSLGQGPPGNTIYF	TRBJ1-3	TRBD1	NA	TRBV7-6